One and the same sample provided the 29 T cell receptor beta chains below, sequenced in a study of cytomegalovirus exposure and HLA in healthy donors. The PCR made use of 60 Vbeta and 13 Jbeta primers. The protocol was immunoSEQ multiplex PCR, while the TCRdb copy is restricted to in-frame clones and leaves out a portion. Of roughly 77,000 clones listed, roughly 69% were seen once; the top ten hold approximately 7%. The specimen was PBMCs. All receptors come from a woman aged 45-60 years in good health and CMV-seropositive.

The gene calls are TRBV2 and TRBJ1-5; unclear D gene. The CDR3 spans 16 residues. Per the germline V gene, CDR1 is SNHLY and CDR2 is FYNNEI. Trimming removed 6 bases at V and 0 bases at J, with 15 bases between. Written as DNA, the CDR3 is TGTGCCAGCAGGGATTACAGTACTTATAGCAATCAGCCCCAGCATTTT. Its protein product is CASRDYSTYSNQPQHF.

This clone occurred a few times. The CDR3 sequence: CASTLTGANYGYTF. The CDR3 bases are TGTGCCAGCACACTGACAGGGGCTAACTATGGCTACACCTTC. The chain links TRBV2 to TRBJ1-2; TRBD1 aligns across 8 bases. Germline V gene sequence: CDR1 SNHLY, CDR2 FYNNEI. The ends lost 7 bases at V and 0 bases at J; junction bases unmatched: 4. This CDR3 has 14 amino acids.

This chain joins TRBV7-6 and TRBJ2-1; the D gene is possibly TRBD1 (6 bases). CDR3 length: 16 residues. The ends were cut back, 2 bases at V and 5 bases at J, with 16 bases in the middle. Germline-derived CDR1 and CDR2 are SGHVS and FNYEAQ. The CDR3 here is CASSLTTQQGHNEQFF. CDR3 coding DNA: TGTGCCAGCAGCTTAACGACGCAACAGGGCCACAATGAGCAGTTCTTC.

This clone was observed a handful of times. The chain joins TRBV7-3 to TRBJ2-6; 7 bases fit TRBD1. The V segment lost 0 bases and the J segment 4 bases; nucleotides outside the gene matches: 12. CDR3 size: 19 residues. Germline V gene lookup returns CDR1 SGHTA and CDR2 FQGTGA. The CDR3 region has the DNA TGTGCCAGCAGCTTAACGCCTGACAGGGACGGTCTGGGGGCCAACGTCCTGACTTTC. Translated, it gives CASSLTPDRDGLGANVLTF.

This clone has only a few counts. The chain joins TRBV28 to TRBJ2-1, with no clear D. The germline V and J ends were trimmed by 1 base and 0 bases, with 13 bases remaining between them. Germline values: CDR1 MDHEN, CDR2 SYDVKM. The length of the CDR3 is 17 residues. The CDR3 bases are TGTGCCAGCAGTTTATCCAACGGGTTCAGCTCCTACAATGAGCAGTTCTTC. Translated, it gives CASSLSNGFSSYNEQFF.

This clone was observed once. Other DNA sequences of this sample code for an identical CDR3. J is TRBJ2-7 and V is TRBV10-2; 9 bases match TRBD2. Germline V lookup: CDR1 WSHSY, CDR2 SAAADI. The V segment lost 7 bases and the J segment 3 bases; nucleotides outside the gene matches: 4. This CDR3 is built from 13 residues. In DNA, the CDR3 is TGCGCCAGCACACCACTAGCGGGCTACGAGCAGTACGTC. This translates into CASTPLAGYEQYV.

V and J are TRBV4-1 and TRBJ1-4, with D possibly being TRBD1 (6 bases). Germline-derived CDR1 and CDR2 are MGHRA and YSYEKL. The CDR3 is made up of 15 amino acids. V shed 7 bases and J shed 8 bases, with 20 bases lying between them. For the CDR3, the DNA is TGCGCCAGCACTCAACCTTTCAGGGGTCAGGAAAAACTGTTTTTT. Protein sequence: CASTQPFRGQEKLFF.

This sequence joins TRBV2 and TRBJ1-1; no clear D gene. The CDR3 is 14 amino acids. V lost 6 bases and J lost 3, with 14 bases in between. Per the germline V gene, CDR1 is SNHLY and CDR2 is FYNNEI. CDR3 protein: CASSDLGGYTEAFF. The DNA of the CDR3 is TGTGCCAGCAGCGATTTAGGCGGGTACACTGAAGCTTTCTTT.

This clone was seen a single time. CDR3 sequence (DNA): TGTGCCAGCTCACCAAGGGCTAGCGGGGGGACCTACGAGCAGTACGTC. This codes for CASSPRASGGTYEQYV. The rearrangement uses TRBV18 and TRBJ2-7; TRBD2 matches at 11 bases. The V gene end was trimmed by 2 bases and the J gene end by 2 bases; junction bases not matched to a gene: 5. The CDR3 totals 16 residues. Germline V CDR1 and CDR2: KGHSH, LQKENI.

The gene calls are TRBV29-1 and TRBJ1-6, with TRBD1 matching over 10 bases. Looked up from germline, CDR1 is SQVTM and CDR2 is ANQGSEA. J was trimmed by 8 bases and V by 6 bases; bases with no gene match: 10. This CDR3 is built from 15 residues. CDR3 DNA: TGCAGCGTGACATATGGGACAGGGGAGGATTCACCCCTCCACTTT. Its translation: CSVTYGTGEDSPLHF. Full variable domain (missing parts from reference TRBV29-1 and TRBJ1-6): SAVISQKPSRDICQRGTSLTIQCQVDSQVTMMFWYRQQPGQSLTLIATANQGSEATYESGFVIDKFPISRPNLTFSTLTVSNMSPEDSSIYLCSVTYGTGEDSPLHFGNGTRLTVT.

The chain joins TRBV19 to TRBJ1-1; a weak D match, TRBD1 (5 bases). V gave up 3 bases and J gave up 5 bases, with 13 bases separating them. The CDR3 contains 14 residues. Germline lookup yields CDR1 LNHDA and CDR2 SQIVND (reference sequence). The CDR3 region has the DNA TGTGCCAGTAGTATTGTGGGGCTGAGGACTGAAGCTTTCTTT. This codes for CASSIVGLRTEAFF.

The chain employs TRBV6-1 and TRBJ2-2; D gene uncertain. With 0 bases removed from V and 4 bases from J, the gap between germline ends came to 3 bases. The CDR3 covers 13 residues. CDR1 is MNHNS, CDR2 SASEGT, per germline. DNA for the CDR3: TGTGCCAGCAGTGAAGCCCTCACCGGGGAGCTGTTTTTT. This sequence encodes CASSEALTGELFF.

This clone turned up a few times. The chain has TRBV27 and TRBJ1-3; D is undetermined. Germline values: CDR1 MNHEY, CDR2 SMNVEV (reference sequence). Trimming shortened V by 4 bases and J by 4 bases, and 11 bases separated the two germline ends. This CDR3 has 14 amino acids. The CDR3, as DNA: TGTGCCAGCAGTTCTTCAGTGGTGGGAAACACCATATATTTT. Protein product: CASSSSVVGNTIYF.

The rearrangement uses TRBV5-1 and TRBJ2-3; TRBD2 agrees at 11 bases. Germline V gene data show CDR1 as SGHRS and CDR2 as YFSETQ. This CDR3 region has 15 residues. Trimming removed 5 bases from V and 2 bases from J; junction bases left unmatched: 4. The CDR3 nucleotides read TGCGCCAGCAGTATAGCGGGGGGGATCACAGATACGCAGTATTTT. This gives the protein CASSIAGGITDTQYF.

The chain couples TRBV6-1 to TRBJ1-2; a possible D gene is TRBD1 (5 bases). The germline V gene encodes CDR1 MNHNS and CDR2 SASEGT. The V end was cut by 2 bases, the J end by 8 bases, with 15 bases between. This CDR3 is 14 amino acids long. CDR3 protein: CASSELGLQEGYTF. DNA of the CDR3: TGTGCCAGCAGTGAACTGGGACTCCAAGAAGGCTACACCTTC.

The chain employs TRBV5-4 and TRBJ2-3, with TRBD2 matching over 9 bases. Unmatched junction bases numbered 13, after V lost 4 bases and J lost 4 bases. The V gene's germline CDR1 is SGHNT and CDR2 YYREEE (reference sequence). The CDR3 is made up of 17 amino acids. CDR3 region: CASSRQLAGIVADTQYF. DNA for the CDR3: TGTGCCAGCAGCCGACAACTAGCGGGTATTGTAGCAGATACGCAGTATTTT.

This chain links TRBV9 with TRBJ1-2; D gene uncertain. Germline assignment: CDR1 SGDLS and CDR2 YYNGEE. Between the trimmed V and J ends, which lost 1 base and 8 bases, there was a span of 21 bases. This CDR3 is built from 16 residues. The CDR3 nucleotides are TGTGCCAGCAGCGTACGATACTGGCCGGGTGCCGGCGGCTACACCTTC. This encodes CASSVRYWPGAGGYTF.

The table lists this clone with a few counts. CDR3 nucleotides: TGTGCCAGCAGTTTTCAATACCTCTATAACTATGGCTACACCTTC. Amino acids: CASSFQYLYNYGYTF. The chain joins TRBV28 to TRBJ1-2; D is ambiguous. CDR1 and CDR2 from the germline V gene are MDHEN and SYDVKM. The CDR3 has 15 amino acids. Trimming removed 3 bases at V and 1 base at J, with 12 bases between.

The chain has TRBV6-6 and TRBJ1-2, with a weak D call TRBD1 (6 bases). From germline, CDR1 is MNHNY and CDR2 SVGAGI (reference sequence). The CDR3 runs 15 residues. The ends were cut back, 0 bases at V and 2 bases at J, with 10 bases in the middle. The CDR3 sequence is CASSYSTGPNYGYTF. The CDR3 DNA is TGTGCCAGCAGTTACTCAACAGGGCCGAACTATGGCTACACCTTC.

Only a few counts were recorded for this clone. The V call is TRBV18, the J call TRBJ2-3; tentatively, D is TRBD2 (6 bases). This CDR3 is built from 14 residues. Germline V gives CDR1 KGHSH, CDR2 LQKENI. The V end lost 3 bases, the J end lost 3 bases, and 10 bases lay between the germline ends. The CDR3 bases are TGTGCCAGCTCACCGGACGGGACTACAGATACGCAGTATTTT. Its translation: CASSPDGTTDTQYF.

The rearrangement links TRBV5-1 to TRBJ1-4; 9 bases agree with TRBD1. The CDR3 runs 15 residues. Germline V gene lookup returns CDR1 SGHRS and CDR2 YFSETQ. V was pared by 0 bases and J by 8 bases, with 5 bases of the junction left unmatched. The CDR3, as DNA: TGCGCCAGCAGCTTGGACAGGGGGCGCGACGAAAAACTGTTTTTT. Protein sequence: CASSLDRGRDEKLFF.

The gene calls are TRBV9 and TRBJ2-1; 10 bases align to TRBD1. Germline loops: CDR1 SGDLS, CDR2 YYNGEE. J gave up 7 bases and V 0 bases, and 13 bases lay outside the gene matches. CDR3 length equals 18 residues. The CDR3 region is CASSVGEPGTGAYNEQFF. For the CDR3, the DNA is TGTGCCAGCAGCGTAGGAGAACCGGGGACAGGGGCTTATAATGAGCAGTTCTTC.

In its sample, this clone was seen many times. The chain employs TRBV6-1 and TRBJ1-2; possibly TRBD1 for D (5 bases). CDR1 MNHNS and CDR2 SASEGT come from the germline V gene. Trimming cost V 0 bases and J 4 bases, with 15 bases left between them. The CDR3 has 16 amino acids. CDR3 bases: TGTGCCAGCAGTGAAGCGCAGGGCAGGATGGCCTATGGCTACACCTTC. Its protein product is CASSEAQGRMAYGYTF.

The rearrangement joins TRBV9 to TRBJ1-2; D gene ambiguous. CDR3 length equals 13 residues. Germline V lookup: CDR1 SGDLS, CDR2 YYNGEE. Trimming removed 4 bases from V and 5 bases from J, with 12 bases in between. CDR3 sequence reads: CASSPEEQYGYTF. The CDR3 bases are TGTGCCAGCAGCCCGGAGGAGCAGTATGGCTACACCTTC.

The chain has TRBV7-2 and TRBJ1-1; perhaps TRBD1 as D (6 bases). There are 15 residues in the CDR3. Germline CDR1 SGHTA, CDR2 FQGNSA. Trimming stripped 1 base from V and 4 bases from J, with 13 bases between. The CDR3 is CASSLDYTGITEAFF. In nucleotides, the CDR3 is TGTGCCAGCAGCTTAGATTATACAGGGATCACTGAAGCTTTCTTT.

CDR3 residues: CASSPGTGYDEQYF. CDR3 nucleotide sequence: TGTGCCAGCAGTCCCGGGACAGGGTACGACGAGCAGTACTTC. The rearrangement links TRBV5-6 to TRBJ2-7; 9 bases map to TRBD1. With V trimmed by 5 bases and J by 5 bases, 8 bases remained unmatched. The germline CDR1 and CDR2 sequences are SGHDT and YYEEEE. The CDR3 is 14 residues long.

V usage is TRBV7-7 and J usage is TRBJ2-7; TRBD1 might be the D (6 bases). CDR3 length: 13 residues. From germline, CDR1 is SSHAT and CDR2 FNYEAQ (reference sequence). V lost 5 bases to trimming and J lost 3 bases, with 11 bases between them. The CDR3 DNA reads as TGTGCCAGCAGCAGACAGGAGAACTACGAGCAGTACTTC. It yields the protein CASSRQENYEQYF.

This clone was recorded a few times. The chain is built from TRBV7-9 and TRBJ1-3; 9 bases line up with TRBD1. V lost 3 bases, J lost 1 base, and 1 base stayed unmatched. The CDR3 length is 15 residues. Germline CDR1 SEHNR, CDR2 FQNEAQ (reference sequence). The CDR3: CASSFGQGSGNTIYF. The CDR3 coding sequence is TGTGCCAGCAGCTTTGGACAGGGGTCTGGAAACACCATATATTTT.

The chain has TRBV6-1 and TRBJ2-5; 8 positions match TRBD1. The CDR3 runs to 15 residues. Germline CDR1 MNHNS, CDR2 SASEGT. Trimming cost V 4 bases and J 5 bases; bases outside gene matches: 9. The CDR3 DNA follows: TGTGCCAGCAGTGTACGGACAGGGTTTGGGGAGACCCAGTACTTC. Residues: CASSVRTGFGETQYF.